The clone carrying this TCR beta chain appeared many times. As yet, its antigen is unknown. TCR beta CDR3 was amplified from genomic DNA by two-round multiplex PCR. Round-one PCR had primers specific to each TRBV and TRBJ gene. TCRdb re-called the multiplex PCR reads through MiXCR, storing one row per CDR3 protein. In the table there are 30,000 to 40,000 distinct CDR3 sequences, 30% to 35% of which are singletons. The V and J ends lost 5 bases and 5 bases respectively, with 10 bases between them. Germline values: CDR1 KGHSH, CDR2 LQKENI. The CDR3 loop spans 14 amino acids. The sample originates from a study of prognosis after radiotherapy for stage I lung cancer. Study-wide points: Reportedly, the usage of TRBV and TRBJ genes was not the same in patients with and without metastases. Once stereotactic body radiation therapy had been given, unique TCR clone counts fell, with a median of around 9,500 versus 6,500.

The sample was PBMCs, taken before or after stereotactic body radiation therapy (not recorded which). The genes are TRBV18 and TRBJ1-6; D remains ambiguous. This clonotype was sampled from a donor of 50 years or more with non-small cell lung cancer. Here the CDR3 DNA reads TGTGCCAGCTCAGCGGACTCAAATAATTCACCCCTCCACTTT. Translated, it gives CASSADSNNSPLHF.